The clone carrying this TCR beta chain was counted only a few times. With 60 Vbeta and 13 Jbeta primers, the PCR was carried out. Sequencing used immunoSEQ multiplex PCR; TCRdb keeps in-frame clones, though not all of them. The table shows about 300,000 clones, with 86% occurring only once. The CDR3 length is 15 residues. CDR1 is KGHSH, CDR2 LQKENI, per germline. Trimming removed 3 bases at V and 0 bases at J, with 8 bases between. The sample belongs to a study of cytomegalovirus exposure and HLA in healthy donors. The chain is built from TRBV18 and TRBJ1-4, with D unclear. This TCR came from a man aged 35 to 55 in good health and CMV-seropositive. What was sequenced was PBMCs. The DNA of the CDR3 is TGTGCCAGCTCACCGGTCAGATCAACTAATGAAAAACTGTTTTTT. It specifies CASSPVRSTNEKLFF.